This TCR beta chain is drawn from a study of blood T cell repertoires in COVID-19. The assay was immunoSEQ multiplex PCR, and TCRdb's table has in-frame clones only and misses some. The data contain roughly 250,000 clones, 65% to 90% of them seen just once; the ten biggest clones take up approximately 4.8%. This TCR was sampled from a woman in her 70s with acute or convalescent COVID-19. Material for sequencing was peripheral blood.

The CDR3 spells CAWSALYGQGLYGYTF. CDR3 sequence (DNA): TGTGCCTGGAGTGCTCTTTACGGACAGGGGCTCTATGGCTACACCTTC. The chain links TRBV30 to TRBJ1-2, with TRBD1 matching 9 bases. The CDR3 consists of 16 residues. The germline V gene has CDR1 GTSNPN and CDR2 SVGIG (reference sequence). V trimming: 1 base; J trimming: 4 bases; junction bases outside the gene matches: 10.